One and the same sample provided the 17 T cell receptor beta chains below, sequenced in a study of cytomegalovirus exposure and HLA in healthy donors. The PCR contained 60 Vbeta and 13 Jbeta primers. Profiling relied on immunoSEQ multiplex PCR, and the TCRdb table lists in-frame clones only, not all of them. The sample lists around 180,000 clones, about four fifths occurring once. Sequencing was done on a sample of PBMCs. The receptor source for this set is a man younger than 35 in good health and CMV-seronegative.

The chain combines TRBV10-3 with TRBJ1-3; TRBD1 aligns across 7 bases. Germline values: CDR1 ENHRY, CDR2 SYGVKD. The junction had 8 bases not matched to a gene; V was cut back by 2 bases and J by 1 base. CDR3 length: 17 amino acids. CDR3 coding DNA: TGTGCCATCAGTGAGACCCTACAGGGGCGGTCTGGAAACACCATATATTTT. Its protein product is CAISETLQGRSGNTIYF.

The chain carries TRBV6-6 and TRBJ1-5, with 8 bases matching TRBD1. The J segment lost 3 bases and the V segment lost 7 bases, leaving 2 bases of the junction unmatched. The CDR3 is 13 amino acids. CDR1 and CDR2 (germline): MNHNY, SVGAGI (reference sequence). CDR3 residues: CASTTGANQPQHF. CDR3 coding DNA: TGTGCCAGCACGACAGGGGCCAATCAGCCCCAGCATTTT.

This clone was detected a few times. The J gene is TRBJ1-6, the V gene TRBV7-8; 7 positions agree with TRBD1. The CDR3 has 15 residues. The junction had 7 bases not matched to a gene; V was cut back by 2 bases and J by 9 bases. The V gene's germline CDR1 is SGHVS and CDR2 FQNEAQ. DNA for the CDR3: TGTGCCAGCAGCTTATCCGGGACAGTTTCTTCACCCCTCCACTTT. The encoded protein is CASSLSGTVSSPLHF.

The chain joins TRBV4-3 to TRBJ2-7; 16 positions agree with TRBD2. The germline CDR1 and CDR2 sequences are LGHNA and YSLEER. The CDR3 is made up of 17 amino acids. The trim removed 0 bases at V and 5 bases at J, leaving 4 bases unmatched. CDR3: CASSQDGTSGRVNEQYF. CDR3 nucleotide sequence: TGCGCCAGCAGCCAAGATGGGACTAGCGGGAGGGTGAACGAGCAGTACTTC.

The rearrangement uses TRBV5-1 and TRBJ2-7; D might be TRBD2 (5 bases). The V gene's germline CDR1 is SGHRS and CDR2 YFSETQ. There are 15 residues in the CDR3. The V and J ends lost 4 bases and 5 bases respectively, with 19 bases between them. CDR3 nucleotides: TGCGCCAGCAGCCCCCGGGAAAGGGTAGAGGACGAGCAGTACTTC. Its protein product is CASSPRERVEDEQYF.

V gene TRBV28 combines with J gene TRBJ2-5; the D gene is possibly TRBD2 (6 bases). Trimming pared 2 bases from V and 1 base from J, leaving 14 bases between. Germline V lookup: CDR1 MDHEN, CDR2 SYDVKM. This CDR3 contains 16 residues. DNA of the CDR3: TGTGCCAGCAGTTTAGATATGGCGGGAACCCAAGAGACCCAGTACTTC. Amino acids: CASSLDMAGTQETQYF.

This clone was detected a few times. This chain connects TRBV19 to TRBJ2-7; 9 nucleotides match TRBD1. V lost 5 bases and J lost 0; bases outside the gene matches: 5. Germline loops: CDR1 LNHDA, CDR2 SQIVND (reference sequence). This CDR3 has 15 residues. As DNA, the CDR3 is TGTGCCAGTAGTCAGGACAGGGGCCGCTCCTACGAGCAGTACTTC. Protein sequence: CASSQDRGRSYEQYF.

The chain links TRBV19 to TRBJ1-5; D is possibly TRBD1 (6 bases). Germline V gives CDR1 LNHDA, CDR2 SQIVND (reference sequence). This CDR3 spans 14 amino acids. Trimming stripped 3 bases from V and 1 base from J, with 7 bases between. Here the CDR3 reads CASSMTGSNQPQHF. The CDR3 nucleotides are TGTGCCAGTAGTATGACAGGCAGCAATCAGCCCCAGCATTTT.

The chain is built from TRBV2 and TRBJ2-1, with 9 positions matching TRBD2. J was trimmed by 4 bases and V by 6 bases; bases with no gene match: 7. Germline assignment: CDR1 SNHLY and CDR2 FYNNEI. The CDR3 is 15 residues long. The CDR3 spells CASSPGLALYNEQFF. The CDR3 DNA is TGTGCCAGCAGCCCGGGACTAGCCTTATACAATGAGCAGTTCTTC. The full variable domain, completed using reference TRBV2 and TRBJ2-1, is EPEVTQTPSHQVTQMGQEVILRCVPISNHLYFYWYRQILGQKVEFLVSFYNNEISEKSEIFDDQFSVERPDGSNFTLKIRSTKLEDSAMYFCASSPGLALYNEQFFGPGTRLTVL.

This chain connects TRBV30 to TRBJ2-7, with D unresolved. The V end was cut by 0 bases, the J end by 2 bases, with 5 bases between. The CDR3 length is 12 residues. The germline V gene encodes CDR1 GTSNPN and CDR2 SVGIG (reference sequence). The CDR3 DNA is TGTGCCTGGAGTGTCCTCGCCTACGAGCAGTACTTC. Protein: CAWSVLAYEQYF.

J is TRBJ2-3 and V is TRBV25-1, with 7 bases aligning to TRBD1. With V trimmed by 6 bases and J by 5 bases, 8 bases remained unmatched. Germline assignment: CDR1 MGHDK and CDR2 SYGVNS. There are 14 residues in the CDR3. The CDR3 region has the DNA TGTGCCAGCAGCTTGGGACAGCTTAGAGATACGCAGTATTTT. Protein: CASSLGQLRDTQYF.

The J gene is TRBJ2-2, the V gene TRBV7-2; 8 bases agree with TRBD1. Germline lookup yields CDR1 SGHTA and CDR2 FQGNSA. The CDR3 loop spans 14 amino acids. V shed 6 bases and J 4 bases; nucleotides not matched to a gene: 4. In DNA, the CDR3 is TGTGCCAGCAGACATGACAGGGGCACCGGGGAGCTGTTTTTT. The encoded protein is CASRHDRGTGELFF.

V is TRBV4-1 and J is TRBJ2-3, with D uncertain. Germline loops: CDR1 MGHRA, CDR2 YSYEKL. Trimming took 1 base from V and 0 from J, leaving 14 bases between them. This CDR3 is 17 amino acids long. The CDR3 DNA is TGCGCCAGCAGCCAAGTCGGTGTTGGAGCTAGCACAGATACGCAGTATTTT. It is translated as CASSQVGVGASTDTQYF.

The V gene is TRBV18, the J gene TRBJ1-1; D may be TRBD1 (5 bases). The CDR3 loop spans 17 amino acids. From germline, CDR1 is KGHSH and CDR2 LQKENI. Trimming took 4 bases from V and 3 from J, leaving 21 bases between them. CDR3 sequence reads: CASSLITGVNSDTEAFF. CDR3 nucleotides: TGTGCCAGCTCACTTATCACGGGGGTGAATTCGGACACTGAAGCTTTCTTT.

This clone was seen once. The CDR3 DNA follows: TGCGCCAGCAGCCAAGATCCAGGGTCCGGGGAGCTGTTTTTT. This codes for CASSQDPGSGELFF. The chain uses TRBV4-1 and TRBJ2-2; maybe TRBD1 (5 bases). The CDR3 contains 14 residues. In germline, CDR1 is MGHRA, CDR2 YSYEKL. V shed 0 bases and J shed 6 bases, with 8 bases lying between them.

The J gene is TRBJ2-1, the V gene TRBV10-1; 8 nucleotides line up with TRBD2. Germline assignment: CDR1 WNHNN and CDR2 SYGVQD (reference sequence). V lost 10 bases to trimming and J lost 5 bases; unmatched junction nucleotides: 4. This CDR3 is built from 12 residues. The CDR3 region is CATILADNEQFF. The CDR3 DNA reads TGCGCCACCATACTAGCGGACAATGAGCAGTTCTTC.

The V and J genes are TRBV29-1 and TRBJ1-5; D is uncertain. The ends were cut back, 5 bases at V and 2 bases at J, with 7 bases in the middle. The CDR3 has 12 residues. Germline assignment: CDR1 SQVTM and CDR2 ANQGSEA. DNA of the CDR3: TGCAGCGTTAAGGAGGGCAATCAGCCCCAGCATTTT. Protein sequence: CSVKEGNQPQHF. Full variable domain (outside the CDR3, taken from reference TRBV29-1 and TRBJ1-5): SAVISQKPSRDICQRGTSLTIQCQVDSQVTMMFWYRQQPGQSLTLIATANQGSEATYESGFVIDKFPISRPNLTFSTLTVSNMSPEDSSIYLCSVKEGNQPQHFGDGTRLSIL.